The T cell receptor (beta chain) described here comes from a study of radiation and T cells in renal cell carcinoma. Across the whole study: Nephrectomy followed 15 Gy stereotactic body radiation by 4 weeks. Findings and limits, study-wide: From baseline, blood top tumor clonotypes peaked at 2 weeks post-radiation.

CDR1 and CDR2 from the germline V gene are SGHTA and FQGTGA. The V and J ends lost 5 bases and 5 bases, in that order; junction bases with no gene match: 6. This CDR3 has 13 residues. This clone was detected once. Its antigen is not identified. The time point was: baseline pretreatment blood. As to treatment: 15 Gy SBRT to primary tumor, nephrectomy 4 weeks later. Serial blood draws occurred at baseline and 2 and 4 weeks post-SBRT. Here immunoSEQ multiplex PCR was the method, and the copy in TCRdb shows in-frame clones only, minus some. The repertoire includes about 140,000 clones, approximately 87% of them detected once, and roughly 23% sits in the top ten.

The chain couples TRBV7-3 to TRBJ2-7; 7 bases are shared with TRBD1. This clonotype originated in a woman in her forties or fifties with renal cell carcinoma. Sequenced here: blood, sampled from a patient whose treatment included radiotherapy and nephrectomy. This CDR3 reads CASSDRQGHEQYF. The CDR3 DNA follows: TGTGCCAGCAGCGACCGACAGGGTCACGAGCAGTACTTC.